The present entry profiles one T cell receptor beta chain with its context. The data belong to a study of CD8 T cells in ankylosing spondylitis. Looked up from germline, CDR1 is SGHDT and CDR2 is YYEEEE. There are 12 residues in the CDR3. Trimming stripped 2 bases from V and 7 bases from J, with 10 bases between. In TCRdb, the 5' RACE reads were re-called with MiXCR into one record per CDR3 protein. The sample lists roughly 240,000 distinct CDR3 sequences, 32% occurring once. The TCR sequence derives from a male donor with ankylosing spondylitis or in good health (not recorded which). Sequencing input: blood, either unsorted or a sorted T cell fraction (not recorded which). The rearrangement links TRBV5-6 to TRBJ2-7, with unresolved D. This CDR3 reads CASSFGPDEQYF. The CDR3, as DNA: TGTGCCAGCAGCTTCGGTCCCGATGAGCAGTACTTC.